Each of the 27 T cell receptor beta chains below was sequenced from the same sample in a study of shared clonotypes between healthy human individuals. The table came from immunoSEQ multiplex PCR; TCRdb's copy has only in-frame clones and leaves some out. The sample has approximately 1.4 million clones, 95% to 99% seen once; the top ten hold around 0.47%. Input material: naive CD4+ T cells sorted from blood. Subset reported: CD45RA+ positively selected. The receptors derive from a man younger than 40 in good health.

With respect to this clone: The sample holds other DNA sequences that translate to the same CDR3. The V gene is TRBV11-2, the J gene TRBJ2-7; 13 bases match TRBD2. This CDR3 contains 15 residues. Germline V CDR1 and CDR2: SGHAT, FQNNGV. V lost 1 base to trimming and J lost 3 bases; unmatched junction nucleotides: 0. DNA for the CDR3: TGTGCCAGCAGCTTAGGGACTAGCGGGAGCTACGAGCAGTACTTC. Its protein is CASSLGTSGSYEQYF.

This chain connects TRBV2 to TRBJ1-5; no clear D. The CDR3 sequence is 15 residues long. Trimming removed 6 bases from V and 0 bases from J, with 12 bases in between. Germline CDR1 SNHLY, CDR2 FYNNEI. The CDR3 protein is CASRATENSNQPQHF. CDR3 coding DNA: TGTGCCAGCAGGGCTACAGAGAATAGCAATCAGCCCCAGCATTTT.

This clone was recorded once. The chain employs TRBV27 and TRBJ2-2; 9 bases match TRBD1. The CDR3 has 17 residues. J gave up 2 bases and V 1 base, and 5 bases lay outside the gene matches. The germline gives CDR1 MNHEY, CDR2 SMNVEV (reference sequence). The CDR3 loop reads CASSLLSGQGNTGELFF. The CDR3 DNA reads TGTGCCAGCAGTTTATTATCGGGACAGGGTAACACCGGGGAGCTGTTTTTT.

V gene TRBV6-5 combines with J gene TRBJ2-1, with 10 bases that match TRBD1. The CDR3 is 14 amino acids. Germline CDR1 and CDR2: MNHEY and SVGAGI. Trimming cost V 2 bases and J 9 bases; bases outside gene matches: 4. The CDR3 loop reads CASSYPTGGTEQFF. The CDR3 DNA follows: TGTGCCAGCAGTTACCCGACAGGGGGCACTGAGCAGTTCTTC.

The rearrangement joins TRBV5-1 to TRBJ2-5; 13 bases fit TRBD2. The J call may be in error: the DNA end matches TRBJ2-7 better. This CDR3 is 15 amino acids long. Germline V gene sequence: CDR1 SGHRS, CDR2 YFSETQ. The CDR3 is CASSFGTSGTYEQYF. The CDR3 region has the DNA TGCGCCAGCAGCTTTGGGACTAGCGGGACCTACGAGCAGTACTTC.

This clone was counted a single time. The CDR3 DNA sequence: TGCAGCGTTGCCGAGACGGTCGGAAACACCATATATTTT. Translation gives CSVAETVGNTIYF. This chain connects TRBV29-1 to TRBJ1-3; D is undetermined. The CDR3 contains 13 residues. The V gene's germline CDR1 is SQVTM and CDR2 ANQGSEA. V gave up 4 bases and J gave up 4 bases, with 11 bases separating them.

This chain uses TRBV9 with TRBJ2-1, with no clear D. The germline CDR1 and CDR2 sequences are SGDLS and YYNGEE. Trimming took 4 bases from V and 8 from J, leaving 19 bases between them. The CDR3 is made up of 15 amino acids. The CDR3: CASSPSPVRLDEQFF. The CDR3 nucleotides read TGTGCCAGCAGCCCCTCTCCCGTCCGGCTGGATGAGCAGTTCTTC.

V usage is TRBV5-3 and J usage is TRBJ1-5; 7 bases fit TRBD1. TRBV5-3 qualifies as an ORF whose function is uncertain. The CDR3 runs to 16 residues. Unmatched junction bases numbered 13, after V lost 4 bases and J lost 6 bases. CDR3 sequence reads: CARSGGQRRSSQPQHF. CDR3 DNA sequence: TGTGCCAGAAGCGGGGGACAGAGACGTTCCAGTCAGCCCCAGCATTTT.

The chain employs TRBV7-3 and TRBJ2-1; 14 bases agree with TRBD2. The germline V gene has CDR1 SGHTA and CDR2 FQGTGA. CDR3 length: 19 amino acids. With V trimmed by 5 bases and J by 10 bases, 19 bases remained unmatched. The CDR3: CASSPLPGTSGRTYGEQFF. DNA for the CDR3: TGTGCCAGCAGCCCTCTTCCCGGGACTAGCGGGAGAACCTACGGCGAGCAGTTCTTC.

This clone is a singleton in its sample. The V call is TRBV7-9, the J call TRBJ1-2; D is undetermined. The V gene's germline CDR1 is SEHNR and CDR2 FQNEAQ (reference sequence). V lost 2 bases and J lost 2, with 9 bases in between. This CDR3 contains 14 residues. CDR3 nucleotide sequence: TGTGCCAGCAGCTTAAGTCAAGGGAACTATGGCTACACCTTC. Amino acid sequence: CASSLSQGNYGYTF.

The chain combines TRBV7-9 with TRBJ2-1; 9 nucleotides align to TRBD1. Trimming at V came to 5 bases and at J to 7 bases, leaving 6 bases not matched to a gene. The CDR3 is made up of 14 amino acids. The germline gives CDR1 SEHNR, CDR2 FQNEAQ (reference sequence). The CDR3 nucleotides are TGTGCCAGCAGCCCCGGGACAGGGTGGAATGAGCAGTTCTTC. Translating gives CASSPGTGWNEQFF. Supplemented by reference TRBV7-9 and TRBJ2-1, the full variable domain reads DTGVSQNPRHKITKRGQNVTFRCDPISEHNRLYWYRQTLGQGPEFLTYFQNEAQLEKSRLLSDRFSAERPKGSFSTLEIQRTEQGDSAMYLCASSPGTGWNEQFFGPGTRLTVL.

The chain combines TRBV18 with TRBJ2-5; D is ambiguous. The CDR3 consists of 15 residues. Germline V lookup: CDR1 KGHSH, CDR2 LQKENI. V gave up 3 bases and J gave up 5 bases, with 16 bases separating them. The CDR3 is CASSPPGPVGETQYF. The CDR3 DNA reads TGTGCCAGCTCACCCCCTGGACCGGTCGGGGAGACCCAGTACTTC.

The chain couples TRBV28 to TRBJ2-2; D ambiguous. CDR1 MDHEN and CDR2 SYDVKM come from the germline V gene. V was pared by 0 bases and J by 8 bases, with 10 bases between. The CDR3 runs 14 residues. The DNA for the CDR3 is TGTGCCAGCAGTTTATGGCCAGGCAGGGGGGAGCTGTTTTTT. This gives the protein CASSLWPGRGELFF.

The rearrangement joins TRBV2 to TRBJ2-1; 8 positions match TRBD1. The germline V gene encodes CDR1 SNHLY and CDR2 FYNNEI. The junction had 6 bases not matched to a gene; V was cut back by 9 bases and J by 5 bases. This CDR3 comprises 13 residues. CDR3 DNA: TGTGCCAGGGGGGACAGGTTTGACAATGAGCAGTTCTTC. It yields the protein CARGDRFDNEQFF.

The chain links TRBV4-1 to TRBJ2-1, with D possibly matching TRBD2 (6 bases). This CDR3 is 16 amino acids long. Trimming took 3 bases from V and 4 from J, leaving 16 bases between them. Germline V gene sequence: CDR1 MGHRA, CDR2 YSYEKL. CDR3 region: CASSHEPGTRYNEQFF. The CDR3 DNA is TGCGCCAGCAGCCACGAACCCGGGACTCGGTACAATGAGCAGTTCTTC.

V and J are TRBV5-1 and TRBJ2-7; D gene uncertain. Germline loops: CDR1 SGHRS, CDR2 YFSETQ. This CDR3 contains 14 residues. V lost 4 bases and J lost 3, with 14 bases in between. CDR3 region: CASSERAADYEQYF. In nucleotides, the CDR3 is TGCGCCAGCAGCGAACGGGCAGCAGACTACGAGCAGTACTTC. Full variable domain (outside the CDR3, taken from reference TRBV5-1 and TRBJ2-7): KAGVTQTPRYLIKTRGQQVTLSCSPISGHRSVSWYQQTPGQGLQFLFEYFSETQRNKGNFPGRFSGRQFSNSRSEMNVSTLELGDSALYLCASSERAADYEQYFGPGTRLTVT.

DNA of the CDR3: TGTGCCAGCAGCTTAGTAAGCGGGAGATCCTACGAGCAGTACTTC. It yields the protein CASSLVSGRSYEQYF. The J gene is TRBJ2-7, the V gene TRBV7-6; 8 nucleotides align to TRBD2. This CDR3 comprises 15 residues. CDR1 and CDR2 from the germline V gene are SGHVS and FNYEAQ. V lost 1 base, J lost 1 base, and 3 bases stayed unmatched.

This clone was seen just once. V gene TRBV19 combines with J gene TRBJ2-1, with D perhaps TRBD2 (6 bases). Germline lookup yields CDR1 LNHDA and CDR2 SQIVND (reference sequence). The CDR3 has 16 amino acids. V was clipped by 3 bases and J by 4 bases, with 16 bases between them. The CDR3 coding sequence is TGTGCCAGTAGTATCTCCAGCGGGCTCGTATACAATGAGCAGTTCTTC. Protein: CASSISSGLVYNEQFF.

The CDR3 region has the DNA TGTGCCAGTAGCCTGGACAGGACCTTTGGGATCGATACGCAGTATTTT. It codes for CASSLDRTFGIDTQYF. The chain is built from TRBV19 and TRBJ2-3; 7 bases are shared with TRBD1. Unmatched junction bases numbered 15, after V lost 6 bases and J lost 6 bases. CDR1 is LNHDA, CDR2 SQIVND, per germline (reference sequence). The CDR3 extends over 16 amino acids.

For the CDR3, the DNA is TGTGCCAGCAGCTTAACAAAGGGGTCCTACAATGAGCAGTTCTTC. It specifies CASSLTKGSYNEQFF. The V gene is TRBV7-3, the J gene TRBJ2-1, with D tentatively TRBD1 (5 bases). Per the germline V gene, CDR1 is SGHTA and CDR2 is FQGTGA. V was clipped by 0 bases and J by 1 base, with 7 bases between them. CDR3 length: 15 residues.

The chain employs TRBV5-5 and TRBJ2-7, with a tentative D call TRBD1 (5 bases). The V gene lost 2 bases and the J gene lost 3 bases, with 15 bases spanning the gap. The CDR3 is 15 amino acids. Per the germline V gene, CDR1 is SGHKS and CDR2 is YYEKEE (reference sequence). CDR3 in amino acids: CASSFQPGPFYEQYF. In DNA, the CDR3 is TGTGCCAGCAGCTTTCAGCCAGGGCCATTCTACGAGCAGTACTTC.

The J gene is TRBJ2-4, the V gene TRBV7-9; D not certain. In germline, CDR1 is SEHNR, CDR2 FQNEAQ (reference sequence). There are 13 residues in the CDR3. Trimming stripped 7 bases from V and 6 bases from J, with 13 bases between. CDR3 residues: CASNGRAPNIQYF. Written as DNA, the CDR3 is TGTGCCAGCAACGGAAGGGCCCCAAACATTCAGTACTTC.

The rearrangement links TRBV5-6 to TRBJ1-1; D perhaps matches TRBD1 (6 bases). There are 16 residues in the CDR3. V dropped 2 bases and J dropped 1 base, with 15 bases sitting between them. Germline V gene data show CDR1 as SGHDT and CDR2 as YYEEEE. The CDR3 loop reads CASSFRQAVGNTEAFF. As DNA, the CDR3 is TGTGCCAGCAGCTTTCGACAGGCGGTTGGGAACACTGAAGCTTTCTTT.

The V gene is TRBV11-2, the J gene TRBJ2-7; D could derive from TRBD1 or TRBD2 (5 bases each). CDR3 length: 15 residues. Trimming cost V 7 bases and J 2 bases, with 18 bases left between them. CDR1 and CDR2 from the germline V gene are SGHAT and FQNNGV. The CDR3 nucleotides read TGTGCCAGCACCCCTGGGGCGGGTCAGACCTACGAGCAGTACTTC. Protein: CASTPGAGQTYEQYF. Full variable domain (missing parts from reference TRBV11-2 and TRBJ2-7): EAGVAQSPRYKIIEKRQSVAFWCNPISGHATLYWYQQILGQGPKLLIQFQNNGVVDDSQLPKDRFSAERLKGVDSTLKIQPAKLEDSAVYLCASTPGAGQTYEQYFGPGTRLTVT.

The chain links TRBV28 to TRBJ2-5; perhaps D is TRBD1 or TRBD2 (5 bases each). The germline gives CDR1 MDHEN, CDR2 SYDVKM. The length of the CDR3 is 13 residues. Trimming removed 9 bases at V and 2 bases at J, with 13 bases between. The CDR3 sequence is CASHRDGQETQYF. The DNA of the CDR3 is TGTGCCAGTCACCGGGACGGACAAGAGACCCAGTACTTC.

The rearrangement uses TRBV29-1 and TRBJ1-2; TRBD1 matches 8 bases. This CDR3 contains 17 residues. CDR1 and CDR2 (germline): SQVTM, ANQGSEA. Unmatched junction bases numbered 20, after V lost 6 bases and J lost 5 bases. The CDR3 loop is CSVPTSRTGPPSYGYTF. DNA for the CDR3: TGCAGCGTCCCCACATCTCGGACAGGGCCTCCCTCTTATGGCTACACCTTC.

The V gene is TRBV5-5, the J gene TRBJ1-2; no firm D call. Germline CDR1 is SGHKS and CDR2 is YYEKEE (reference sequence). The CDR3 length is 14 residues. Trimming left V 0 bases short and J 8 bases short, with 14 bases between. CDR3 amino acids: CASSLDRFQEGYTF. CDR3 bases: TGTGCCAGCAGCTTGGACCGGTTTCAGGAGGGCTACACCTTC.